This T cell receptor (beta chain) was profiled in a study of breast tumors, draining lymph nodes, adjacent tissues. Details on this clonotype: Its antigen remains unknown. The CDR3 end shows no conserved phenylalanine or tryptophan, and so a read error is likely. The DNA is left out, because the CDR3 cannot be placed on it with certainty; the CDR3 is given as TCRdb lists it.

Study results and caveats: Luminal-like breast cancer showed significantly greater tumor-nontumor repertoire similarity than basal-like breast cancer did. Most tumor T cells seemingly derive from lymph node, then expand in tumor. Tumor T cell lymph node origin was a supported hypothesis, not proven.

TCRdb reprocessed the multiplex PCR reads with MiXCR, giving one entry per CDR3 protein. The sample contains 60,000 to 75,000 distinct CDR3 sequences, around 60% of which appear only once. The CDR3 is 16 residues long, ends included. The sequenced sample was breast tumor tissue. The V call is TRBV12-3 or TRBV12-4, the J call TRBJ2-5; the table calls TRBD2, which could not be checked here. This receptor was obtained from a female donor with breast cancer. Some clones in this sample may be carry-over from other donors' samples. This CDR3 is CASSLGGGGYGYTFGS.